The clone carrying this T cell receptor beta chain came up many times. Its antigen remains unknown. Using its own MiXCR run on the 5' RACE reads, TCRdb lists one record per CDR3 protein. The sample gives under 250,000 distinct CDR3 sequences, about 10% of which show up once; about 3% is in the top ten. This sample was taken from a study of CD8 T cells in ankylosing spondylitis. Study conclusions and caveats: Disease-linked clones reportedly concentrated significantly in matched ankylosing spondylitis synovial fluid. Disease-linked clones were CD8+ and relatively rare in peripheral blood. What seemed typical of ankylosing spondylitis blood was a TCR beta motif built from 8 or 9 highly homologous variants. A subset of motif variants has previously been described in the synovial fluid and blood of reactive arthritis.

The germline V and J ends were trimmed by 4 bases and 0 bases, with 21 bases remaining between them. CDR1 is MDHEN, CDR2 SYDVKM, per germline. The CDR3 length is 18 residues. The TCR sequence derives from a male donor with ankylosing spondylitis or in good health (not recorded which). Sequencing input: blood, either unsorted or a sorted T cell fraction (not recorded which). The gene calls are TRBV28 and TRBJ1-2; a weak D match, TRBD1 (6 bases). DNA of the CDR3: TGTGCCAGCAGTTCGACGTGGTGGGGGCCACAAGCTAACTATGGCTACACCTTC. Protein product: CASSSTWWGPQANYGYTF.